The clone carrying this TCR beta chain was observed a handful of times. Original processing methods: Amplification of reference gene primers provided the estimated nucleated cell counts. Sequencing was performed with immunoSEQ multiplex PCR; in TCRdb, only in-frame clones are kept and a portion is missing. V, J and clone size are taken as reported in that table, and D and trimming were inferred from the DNA itself. Altogether around 370,000 clones are present, 88% being singletons, with the ten largest covering more than 0.95%. The sample originates from a study of blood T cell repertoires in COVID-19. CDR1 is SGHAT, CDR2 FQNNGV, per germline. The CDR3 totals 13 residues. V lost 0 bases to trimming and J lost 6 bases, with 6 bases between them.

The clonotype comes from a woman in her late teens or twenties who had recovered from COVID-19. The chain employs TRBV11-2 and TRBJ2-1; weak D call: TRBD2 (5 bases). The sample consisted of PBMCs or T cells enriched from blood (not recorded which). The CDR3 loop reads CASSLERANEQFF. The CDR3 nucleotides are TGTGCCAGCAGCTTAGAGCGGGCCAATGAGCAGTTCTTC.